The 32 T cell receptor beta chains in this list originate from one sample, sequenced in a study of cytomegalovirus exposure and HLA in healthy donors. Primers for the PCR totalled 60 Vbeta and 13 Jbeta. Libraries were prepared by immunoSEQ multiplex PCR; TCRdb keeps only in-frame clonotypes and omits some of them. Found here are around 100,000 clones, 70% of them singletons; the top ten hold roughly 10%. The sample taken for sequencing was PBMCs. These receptors came from a man in his forties in good health and CMV-seropositive.

The chain couples TRBV7-2 to TRBJ2-5; a weak D match, TRBD2 (7 bases). V lost 3 bases, J lost 13 bases, and 12 bases lay in between. Germline V gives CDR1 SGHTA, CDR2 FQGNSA. The CDR3 consists of 11 residues. The CDR3 loop is CASSLRGGWYF. CDR3 in DNA: TGTGCCAGCAGCTTGAGGGGGGGCTGGTACTTC. The variable domain in full, with the rest retrieved from reference TRBV7-2 and TRBJ2-5, is GAGVSQSPSNKVTEKGKDVELRCDPISGHTALYWYRQSLGQGLEFLIYFQGNSAPDKSGLPSDRFSAERTGGSVSTLTIQRTQQEDSAVYLCASSLRGGWYFGPGTRLLVL.

CDR3 nucleotide sequence: TGCAGCGTTGTAGGCGGGAGGGCCACCGGGGAGCTGTTTTTT. Residues: CSVVGGRATGELFF. The chain uses TRBV29-1 and TRBJ2-2; 9 bases map to TRBD2. CDR3 size: 14 residues. CDR1 and CDR2 (germline): SQVTM, ANQGSEA. V lost 4 bases, J lost 4 bases, and 4 bases stayed unmatched.

The V call is TRBV2, the J call TRBJ2-7; possible D gene TRBD2, 5 bases. V was cut by 5 bases and J by 1 base, with 15 bases left in between. This CDR3 region has 15 residues. Per germline, CDR1 SNHLY and CDR2 FYNNEI. In DNA form, the CDR3 reads TGTGCCAGCAGTTTTCTAGCTGCCGCTTCCTACGAGCAGTACTTC. This sequence encodes CASSFLAAASYEQYF.

This chain links TRBV27 with TRBJ2-2; 8 bases agree with TRBD2. The germline CDR1 and CDR2 sequences are MNHEY and SMNVEV (reference sequence). The ends lost 2 bases at V and 6 bases at J; junction bases unmatched: 8. The CDR3 contains 16 residues. This chain's CDR3 is CASSLMASGLPGELFF. CDR3 DNA sequence: TGTGCCAGCAGTTTAATGGCTAGCGGGCTCCCCGGGGAGCTGTTTTTT.

In its sample, this clone was seen a few times. The rearrangement links TRBV14 to TRBJ2-7, with D perhaps TRBD2 (6 bases). Deletions cut 1 base from V and 2 bases from J, with 12 bases between. This CDR3 is 15 amino acids long. The germline gives CDR1 SGHDN, CDR2 FVKESK. In nucleotides, the CDR3 is TGTGCCAGCAGCCAAGGTCGGGGGAAGACCTACGAGCAGTACTTC. This codes for CASSQGRGKTYEQYF. The complete variable domain, with remaining parts taken from reference TRBV14 and TRBJ2-7, reads EAGVTQFPSHSVIEKGQTVTLRCDPISGHDNLYWYRRVMGKEIKFLLHFVKESKQDESGMPNNRFLAERTGGTYSTLKVQPAELEDSGVYFCASSQGRGKTYEQYFGPGTRLTVT.

This clone showed up just once. This rearrangement joins TRBV6-5 to TRBJ2-3, with 9 positions matching TRBD1. This CDR3 is 14 amino acids long. CDR1 and CDR2 (germline): MNHEY, SVGAGI. CDR3 DNA sequence: TGTGCGGTGAGGGGGACAGGGATGCCAGATACGCAGTATTTT. This codes for CAVRGTGMPDTQYF.

This clone has a handful of counts. The V call is TRBV19, the J call TRBJ2-2; possible D gene TRBD1, 6 bases. CDR1 LNHDA and CDR2 SQIVND come from the germline V gene (reference sequence). This CDR3 is built from 16 residues. Trimming took off 1 base at V and 0 bases at J, with 9 bases between the two ends. The CDR3 spells CASSIVTGPNTGELFF. The CDR3 DNA is TGTGCCAGTAGTATAGTAACAGGGCCGAACACCGGGGAGCTGTTTTTT.

The rearrangement links TRBV5-1 to TRBJ2-1; tentatively, D is TRBD2 (6 bases). V was shortened by 0 bases and J by 4 bases, with 11 bases between the two germline ends. The CDR3 contains 15 residues. Per germline, CDR1 SGHRS and CDR2 YFSETQ. The CDR3 nucleotides read TGCGCCAGCAGCTTGGACGGGAGTATGTACAATGAGCAGTTCTTC. Protein sequence: CASSLDGSMYNEQFF.

This clone has a handful of counts. V gene TRBV5-5 combines with J gene TRBJ1-1; 8 bases map to TRBD1. CDR1 is SGHKS, CDR2 YYEKEE, per germline (reference sequence). The CDR3 length is 15 residues. The V segment lost 4 bases and the J segment 0 bases; nucleotides outside the gene matches: 5. The CDR3 sequence is CASSQTGQVNTEAFF. CDR3 bases: TGTGCCAGCAGCCAGACGGGACAGGTGAACACTGAAGCTTTCTTT.

The genes are TRBV28 and TRBJ2-7; TRBD1 aligns across 12 bases. The V gene end was trimmed by 2 bases and the J gene end by 4 bases; junction bases not matched to a gene: 3. CDR1 is MDHEN, CDR2 SYDVKM, per germline. This CDR3 comprises 15 residues. CDR3 loop: CASSLAGQGAYEQYF. Written as DNA, the CDR3 is TGTGCCAGCAGTTTAGCGGGACAGGGGGCTTACGAGCAGTACTTC.

V gene TRBV11-2 combines with J gene TRBJ2-1; 9 positions match TRBD1. Germline V gene data show CDR1 as SGHAT and CDR2 as FQNNGV. The CDR3 runs to 14 residues. J gave up 4 bases and V 5 bases, and 3 bases lay outside the gene matches. The CDR3 loop is CASSRTGAYNEQFF. For the CDR3, the DNA is TGTGCCAGCAGCCGGACAGGGGCGTACAATGAGCAGTTCTTC. Full variable domain (remainder filled in from reference TRBV11-2 and TRBJ2-1): EAGVAQSPRYKIIEKRQSVAFWCNPISGHATLYWYQQILGQGPKLLIQFQNNGVVDDSQLPKDRFSAERLKGVDSTLKIQPAKLEDSAVYLCASSRTGAYNEQFFGPGTRLTVL.

This chain joins TRBV29-1 and TRBJ2-5; 8 positions agree with TRBD2. The CDR3 has 13 amino acids. Germline CDR1 is SQVTM and CDR2 is ANQGSEA. V lost 6 bases, J lost 5 bases, and 8 bases stayed unmatched. The DNA for the CDR3 is TGCAGCGTGCGTACGGGAGGGGGTGAGACCCAGTACTTC. It codes for CSVRTGGGETQYF.

The table lists this clone with a few counts. V and J are TRBV11-2 and TRBJ1-1; D might be TRBD1 (5 bases). Germline values: CDR1 SGHAT, CDR2 FQNNGV. This CDR3 has 16 residues. V lost 5 bases to trimming and J lost 3 bases, with 19 bases between them. The CDR3 protein is CASSLGEGRMDTEAFF. The CDR3 DNA reads TGTGCCAGCAGCCTAGGGGAGGGACGTATGGACACTGAAGCTTTCTTT.

This clone was counted a few times. The chain uses TRBV7-9 and TRBJ1-1, with 7 positions matching TRBD1. The CDR3 loop spans 13 amino acids. Germline values: CDR1 SEHNR, CDR2 FQNEAQ (reference sequence). J was trimmed by 7 bases and V by 8 bases; bases with no gene match: 10. The CDR3 DNA reads as TGTGCCAGCGGCCGACAGGGCAAAAATGAAGCTTTCTTT. Its translation is CASGRQGKNEAFF.

V usage is TRBV9 and J usage is TRBJ2-2, with 12 bases that match TRBD1. Germline assignment: CDR1 SGDLS and CDR2 YYNGEE. J lost 4 bases, V lost 1 base, and 8 bases had no gene match. The CDR3 totals 18 residues. In DNA, the CDR3 is TGTGCCAGCAGCGTACCGGGACAGGGGGCCCTATTCACCGGGGAGCTGTTTTTT. Translation: CASSVPGQGALFTGELFF.

The sample holds a few counts of this clone. The chain employs TRBV18 and TRBJ1-2; D uncertain. Per germline, CDR1 KGHSH and CDR2 LQKENI. CDR3 length equals 13 residues. The V end lost 5 bases, the J end lost 0 bases, and 7 bases lay between the germline ends. Here the CDR3 reads CASSSLANYGYTF. In DNA form, the CDR3 reads TGTGCCAGCTCATCGCTAGCTAACTATGGCTACACCTTC.

The chain carries TRBV6-5 and TRBJ2-7, with TRBD2 matching over 8 bases. After removal of 2 bases from V and 3 bases from J, the junction contained 6 bases not matched to a gene. Germline-derived CDR1 and CDR2 are MNHEY and SVGAGI. The CDR3 is 15 amino acids. The CDR3 protein is CASSYDTSGYYEQYV. Here the CDR3 DNA reads TGTGCCAGCAGTTACGACACTAGCGGATACTACGAGCAGTACGTC.

This clone was counted only a few times. Here the CDR3 reads CASSFSRVREPQHF. CDR3 coding DNA: TGTGCCAGCAGTTTTAGCAGGGTTCGTGAGCCCCAGCATTTT. The V call is TRBV28, the J call TRBJ1-5; D is possibly TRBD1 (5 bases). V was cut by 3 bases and J by 8 bases, with 14 bases left in between. This CDR3 is built from 14 residues. The germline CDR1 and CDR2 sequences are MDHEN and SYDVKM.

There are a few counts of this clone. CDR3 amino acids: CATSRDRGLYGYTF. The CDR3 DNA reads as TGTGCCACCAGCAGAGATAGAGGGTTGTATGGCTACACCTTC. The V and J genes are TRBV15 and TRBJ1-2; D is undetermined. Germline V CDR1 and CDR2: LNHNV, YYDKDF (reference sequence). The CDR3 covers 14 residues. V lost 0 bases and J lost 5, with 10 bases in between. The full variable domain, rest sourced from reference TRBV15 and TRBJ1-2, is DAMVIQNPRYQVTQFGKPVTLSCSQTLNHNVMYWYQQKSSQAPKLLFHYYDKDFNNEADTPDNFQSRRPNTSFCFLDIRSPGLGDTAMYLCATSRDRGLYGYTFGSGTRLTVV.

This sequence joins TRBV7-2 and TRBJ2-3; TRBD2 agrees at 7 bases. The CDR3 spans 13 residues. J was trimmed by 6 bases and V by 5 bases; bases with no gene match: 5. In germline, CDR1 is SGHTA, CDR2 FQGNSA. DNA of the CDR3: TGTGCCAGCAGCCCGCTGGGGGGGGATACGCAGTATTTT. This translates into CASSPLGGDTQYF.

A remark on this clone: Other nucleotide sequences in the sample specify the same CDR3. J is TRBJ1-1 and V is TRBV9; D is uncertain. Germline CDR1 is SGDLS and CDR2 is YYNGEE. The CDR3 is made up of 14 amino acids. V was shortened by 4 bases and J by 0 bases, with 10 bases between the two germline ends. The CDR3 reads CASSPFQVNTEAFF. Here the CDR3 DNA reads TGTGCCAGCAGCCCGTTTCAGGTGAACACTGAAGCTTTCTTT.

This chain links TRBV9 with TRBJ2-2, with D tentatively TRBD2 (6 bases). Trimming stripped 0 bases from V and 6 bases from J, with 9 bases between. The CDR3 length is 14 residues. Germline lookup yields CDR1 SGDLS and CDR2 YYNGEE. CDR3 protein: CASSVVSGAGELFF. The CDR3, as DNA: TGTGCCAGCAGCGTAGTATCGGGGGCCGGGGAGCTGTTTTTT.

This clone was observed a few times. The gene calls are TRBV10-3 and TRBJ1-2; 7 bases agree with TRBD1. This CDR3 spans 14 amino acids. Germline CDR1 is ENHRY and CDR2 is SYGVKD. The V and J ends lost 10 bases and 5 bases, in that order; junction bases with no gene match: 13. This CDR3 is CATVGDGTVYGYTF. DNA for the CDR3: TGTGCCACCGTAGGGGACGGGACAGTATATGGCTACACCTTC.

The chain recombines TRBV7-2 with TRBJ2-1; 7 nucleotides align to TRBD2. The CDR3 covers 15 residues. Germline V gene lookup returns CDR1 SGHTA and CDR2 FQGNSA. V shed 0 bases and J 9 bases; nucleotides not matched to a gene: 8. In nucleotides, the CDR3 is TGTGCCAGCAGCTTAGCCCTAGCGGCTGGGGGTGAGCAGTTCTTC. Protein product: CASSLALAAGGEQFF.

This clone was observed a single time. The chain joins TRBV28 to TRBJ1-2, with D perhaps TRBD1 (5 bases). This CDR3 spans 13 amino acids. Germline CDR1 reads MDHEN; CDR2 reads SYDVKM. V was pared by 7 bases and J by 6 bases, with 15 bases between. This chain's CDR3 is CASNLQGTDGYTF. The CDR3, as DNA: TGTGCCAGCAACCTCCAGGGAACAGATGGCTACACCTTC.

The rearrangement links TRBV6-5 to TRBJ1-3; 7 bases line up with TRBD1. The germline CDR1 and CDR2 sequences are MNHEY and SVGAGI. This CDR3 has 15 residues. The V gene end was trimmed by 0 bases and the J gene end by 2 bases; junction bases not matched to a gene: 1. The CDR3 reads CASSYSTGPGNTIYF. The DNA for the CDR3 is TGTGCCAGCAGTTACTCGACAGGGCCTGGAAACACCATATATTTT.

This rearrangement joins TRBV28 to TRBJ2-7; TRBD2 is a possible D gene (6 bases). Germline lookup yields CDR1 MDHEN and CDR2 SYDVKM. The V end was cut by 2 bases, the J end by 0 bases, with 8 bases between. The CDR3 is 14 residues long. CDR3 sequence (DNA): TGTGCCAGCAGTTTAGGAGGGGACTCCTACGAGCAGTACTTC. Translating gives CASSLGGDSYEQYF.

Points on this clone: Other DNA variants within this sample encode the same CDR3. The CDR3 loop is CASSIGLAGYNEQFF. CDR3 nucleotide sequence: TGTGCCAGTAGTATAGGACTAGCGGGATACAATGAGCAGTTCTTC. The chain links TRBV19 to TRBJ2-1, with 11 bases fitting TRBD2. The V gene end was trimmed by 1 base and the J gene end by 4 bases; junction bases not matched to a gene: 0. Germline loops: CDR1 LNHDA, CDR2 SQIVND (reference sequence). CDR3 size: 15 residues.

In its sample, this clone was seen once. The CDR3 protein is CASSPSGVLNTEAFF. CDR3 nucleotides: TGTGCCAGCAGCCCGAGCGGAGTCTTGAACACTGAAGCTTTCTTT. The V call is TRBV9, the J call TRBJ1-1; D is unclear. Trimming pared 4 bases from V and 0 bases from J, leaving 13 bases between. This CDR3 has 15 residues. Looked up from germline, CDR1 is SGDLS and CDR2 is YYNGEE.

This clone has only a few counts. The J gene is TRBJ2-7, the V gene TRBV7-9; 7 nucleotides agree with TRBD1. The CDR3 runs 13 residues. V shed 4 bases and J 3 bases; nucleotides not matched to a gene: 3. The V gene's germline CDR1 is SEHNR and CDR2 FQNEAQ (reference sequence). Here the CDR3 reads CASSSGTDYEQYV. For the CDR3, the DNA is TGTGCCAGCAGCTCTGGGACAGACTACGAGCAGTACGTC.

The V gene is TRBV6-5, the J gene TRBJ1-2; no reliable D call. The CDR3 extends over 14 amino acids. V was trimmed by 0 bases and J by 4 bases, leaving 9 bases between them. Germline lookup yields CDR1 MNHEY and CDR2 SVGAGI. As DNA, the CDR3 is TGTGCCAGCAGTTACTCTTCGCAGTTCTATGGCTACACCTTC. Translated, it gives CASSYSSQFYGYTF.

This rearrangement joins TRBV11-2 to TRBJ2-7; 7 bases fit TRBD2. CDR3 size: 17 residues. V was pared by 1 base and J by 2 bases, with 11 bases of the junction left unmatched. Germline CDR1 and CDR2: SGHAT and FQNNGV. This chain's CDR3 is CASSLARPLALPYEQYV. The CDR3 region has the DNA TGTGCCAGCAGCTTAGCCCGTCCACTAGCGCTCCCCTACGAGCAGTACGTC.